The rows below give T cell receptor beta chains drawn from one sample of a study of cytomegalovirus exposure and HLA in healthy donors. Only in-frame clones appear in the TCRdb table, and some are missing; sequencing was by immunoSEQ multiplex PCR. Of approximately 300,000 clones listed, about 80% were seen once; the top ten hold more than 0.3%. Sequencing input: PBMCs. The origin of the receptors is a girl aged 2 to 10 in good health and CMV-seronegative. CDR3s include the opening cysteine and the closing phenylalanine or tryptophan. A D gene is named only where the DNA matches it firmly. Expanded clones are given a class, and other clones once, few, many or no size at all.

v_gene	j_gene	d_gene	abundance	CDR3aa	CDR3nt
TRBV5-1	TRBJ2-5	TRBD2	-	CASSLLAGEGQETQYF	TGCGCCAGCAGCTTGTTAGCGGGAGAGGGTCAAGAGACCCAGTACTTC
TRBV4-2	TRBJ1-1	-	-	CASSQAPAGFAEAFF	TGTGCCAGCAGCCAAGCCCCTGCAGGGTTCGCTGAAGCTTTCTTT
TRBV29-1	TRBJ2-2	-	few	CSAWVTGNGELFF	TGCAGCGCCTGGGTCACAGGGAACGGGGAGCTGTTTTTT
TRBV30	TRBJ2-4	TRBD2	once	CAPWEGRAKNIQYF	TGTGCCCCCTGGGAGGGCCGAGCCAAAAACATTCAGTACTTC
TRBV28	TRBJ2-5	TRBD1	-	CASNRGPQETQYF	TGTGCCAGCAACAGGGGGCCCCAAGAGACCCAGTACTTC
TRBV7-9	TRBJ2-7	-	-	CASSHGQTYEGYEQYF	TGTGCCAGCAGCCACGGACAGACCTACGAAGGTTACGAGCAGTACTTC
TRBV4-2	TRBJ2-3	TRBD2	-	CASSPRFGTSGPYTQYF	TGTGCCAGCAGCCCCAGATTCGGGACTAGCGGGCCCTATACGCAGTATTTT
TRBV7-9	TRBJ2-2	-	-	CASRVPTGELFF	TGTGCCAGCCGGGTCCCCACCGGGGAGCTGTTTTTT
TRBV29-1	TRBJ1-5	-	-	CSVDLGLGQPQHF	TGCAGCGTTGACCTGGGGCTGGGTCAGCCCCAGCATTTT
TRBV30	TRBJ2-7	TRBD2	-	CAWSTGGVQPYEQYF	TGTGCCTGGAGTACGGGGGGGGTACAACCCTACGAGCAGTACTTC
TRBV5-1	TRBJ1-1	TRBD1	once	CASSLARTGFVTFF	TGCGCCAGCAGCCTAGCCAGGACAGGGTTCGTAACTTTCTTT
TRBV2	TRBJ2-5	-	once	CARASPGQETQYF	TGTGCCAGGGCATCTCCGGGGCAAGAGACCCAGTACTTC
TRBV7-6	TRBJ1-1	-	-	CASSLQGSTEAFF	TGTGCCAGCAGCTTGCAGGGGTCAACTGAAGCTTTCTTT
TRBV18	TRBJ1-1	-	-	CASSPRQMGGNSEAFF	TGTGCCAGCTCACCTCGGCAGATGGGGGGAAATTCTGAAGCTTTCTTT
TRBV29-1	TRBJ2-7	-	few	CSVGTSLSSYEQYF	TGCAGCGTTGGGACATCTCTCAGCTCCTACGAGCAGTACTTC
TRBV5-6	TRBJ2-7	-	-	CASSLGSTELAVF	TGTGCCAGCAGCTTGGGCTCGACCGAACTTGCGGTCTTC
TRBV28	TRBJ2-7	TRBD2	few	CASTRTSRDEQYF	TGTGCCAGCACCCGGACTAGTAGGGACGAGCAGTACTTC
TRBV4-1	TRBJ1-1	TRBD1	few	CASSLIGTGGTEAFF	TGCGCCAGCAGCTTAATCGGGACAGGGGGCACTGAAGCTTTCTTT
TRBV30	TRBJ2-1	TRBD2	-	CAWSGGGSRNEQFF	TGTGCCTGGAGTGGGGGGGGGTCAAGGAATGAGCAGTTCTTC
TRBV6-5	TRBJ1-6	TRBD1	-	CASGPDRGLSPLHF	TGTGCCAGCGGACCCGACAGGGGGCTTTCACCCCTCCACTTT
TRBV6-1	TRBJ2-5	-	-	CASSGGSAFGQYF	TGTGCCAGCAGTGGAGGCAGCGCTTTCGGGCAGTACTTC
TRBV5-1	TRBJ2-7	TRBD1	-	CASSSRGGDRSYEQYF	TGCGCCAGCAGCTCCCGTGGTGGGGACAGATCCTACGAGCAGTACTTC
TRBV27	TRBJ2-1	TRBD2	-	CASSLSSLAGGYNEQFF	TGTGCCAGCAGTTTATCATCCCTAGCGGGGGGATACAATGAGCAGTTCTTC
TRBV6-5	TRBJ1-2	TRBD1	-	CASSYSTLTGYYGYTF	TGTGCCAGCAGTTACTCGACTCTGACAGGGTACTATGGCTACACCTTC
TRBV10-2	TRBJ2-1	-	-	CASSAGRNNEQFF	TGCGCCAGCAGTGCTGGTAGAAACAATGAGCAGTTCTTC
TRBV5-6	TRBJ2-6	TRBD1	-	CASSIRDRDYRPGANVLTF	TGTGCCAGCAGCATTCGGGACAGAGATTACCGCCCTGGGGCCAACGTCCTGACTTTC
TRBV7-9	TRBJ2-7	-	-	CASSLDRGKDEQYF	TGTGCCAGCAGCTTAGACCGGGGAAAAGACGAGCAGTACTTC
TRBV4-1	TRBJ2-7	-	-	CASSQVVAVSYEQYF	TGCGCCAGCAGCCAAGTCGTGGCGGTCTCCTACGAGCAGTACTTC
TRBV5-4	TRBJ2-5	TRBD2	-	CASRGLAQETQYF	TGTGCCAGCAGGGGACTAGCCCAAGAGACCCAGTACTTC
TRBV5-1	TRBJ1-2	TRBD1	-	CASSLGTGTYYGYTF	TGCGCCAGCAGCTTGGGGACAGGGACCTACTATGGCTACACCTTC
TRBV7-6	TRBJ2-1	-	-	CASSPTSNYNEQFF	TGTGCCAGCAGCCCTACGAGCAACTACAATGAGCAGTTCTTC
TRBV5-5	TRBJ1-5	TRBD1	-	CASSSRLGHTGGNQPQHF	TGTGCCAGCAGCTCCCGCCTCGGACATACAGGGGGGAATCAGCCCCAGCATTTT
TRBV27	TRBJ1-4	TRBD1	-	CASGDRGSHEKLFF	TGTGCCAGCGGGGACAGGGGTAGTCACGAAAAACTGTTTTTT
TRBV5-1	TRBJ2-3	TRBD2	-	CASSSFRGGLASGTDTQYF	TGCGCCAGCAGCTCCTTTCGGGGGGGACTAGCGAGTGGGACAGATACGCAGTATTTT
TRBV18	TRBJ2-1	-	-	CASSPQAGDYNEQFF	TGTGCCAGCTCACCCCAAGCCGGGGACTACAATGAGCAGTTCTTC
TRBV2	TRBJ2-1	-	-	CASRLTGFNEQFF	TGTGCCAGCAGATTAACAGGGTTCAATGAGCAGTTCTTC
TRBV4-2	TRBJ1-4	TRBD1	-	CASSHRGLIVEKLFF	TGTGCCAGCAGCCATAGGGGGCTAATCGTAGAAAAACTGTTTTTT
TRBV10-1	TRBJ1-5	TRBD1	-	CASRAKTGGRNQPQHF	TGCGCCAGCAGGGCTAAGACAGGGGGCCGCAATCAGCCCCAGCATTTT
TRBV5-1	TRBJ2-7	TRBD1	few	CASSFWGQGAYEQYF	TGCGCCAGCAGCTTCTGGGGACAGGGGGCCTACGAGCAGTACTTC
TRBV6-4	TRBJ2-2	-	-	CASSDTDTGELFF	TGTGCCAGCAGTGACACCGACACCGGGGAGCTGTTTTTT
TRBV19	TRBJ2-1	TRBD1	-	CASTGQGVDEQFF	TGTGCCAGTACTGGACAGGGGGTGGATGAGCAGTTCTTC
TRBV5-5	TRBJ2-6	TRBD1	-	CASSSRDRASGANVLTF	TGTGCCAGCAGTTCCCGGGACAGGGCGTCTGGGGCCAACGTCCTGACTTTC
TRBV5-6	TRBJ2-6	TRBD1	-	CASSLGQGSVLTF	TGTGCCAGCAGCTTGGGACAGGGAAGCGTCCTGACTTTC
TRBV5-4	TRBJ1-1	-	-	CASSFGGAGDAASAFF	TGTGCCAGCAGCTTCGGGGGGGCGGGGGATGCCGCTTCAGCTTTCTTT
TRBV9	TRBJ2-1	TRBD2	few	CASSVELRTSGSDEQFF	TGTGCCAGCAGCGTAGAGTTAAGGACTAGCGGGAGCGATGAGCAGTTCTTC
TRBV9	TRBJ2-7	TRBD1	-	CASSVEPLMTGGAYEQYF	TGTGCCAGCAGCGTAGAGCCCCTCATGACAGGGGGAGCCTACGAGCAGTACTTC
TRBV29-1	TRBJ2-1	TRBD2	-	CSVVAPGLAGQHNEQFF	TGCAGCGTTGTCGCACCGGGACTAGCGGGACAACACAATGAGCAGTTCTTC
TRBV7-6	TRBJ2-3	-	-	CASSLGDIVVFTDTQYF	TGTGCCAGCAGCTTGGGTGACATAGTAGTCTTCACAGATACGCAGTATTTT
TRBV18	TRBJ1-2	-	-	CASSPRRSHNYGYTF	TGTGCCAGCTCACCACGCAGGTCCCATAACTATGGCTACACCTTC
TRBV13	TRBJ2-4	-	-	CASSLSGPKNIQYF	TGTGCCAGCAGCCTGAGCGGGCCCAAAAACATTCAGTACTTC